These 12 T cell receptor beta chains came from one sample sequenced in a study of cytomegalovirus exposure and HLA in healthy donors. The PCR contained 60 Vbeta and 13 Jbeta primers. Measured with immunoSEQ multiplex PCR; TCRdb has only the in-frame clones, and not every one. This table has about 190,000 clones, around 73% appearing once. The sequenced sample was PBMCs. All receptors derive from a woman under 40 in good health and CMV-seropositive.

Only a few counts were recorded for this clone. The chain is built from TRBV13 and TRBJ1-4; D is possibly TRBD1 (5 bases). V lost 4 bases and J lost 8, with 17 bases in between. Per the germline V gene, CDR1 is PRHDT and CDR2 is FYEKMQ (reference sequence). The CDR3 spans 15 residues. CDR3 protein: CASSSQTDSKEKLFF. CDR3 DNA: TGTGCCAGCAGCTCCCAGACAGATTCAAAGGAAAAACTGTTTTTT.

This clone was seen just once. CDR3 in amino acids: CASSQFAGTGELFF. The CDR3 bases are TGTGCCAGCAGCCAATTTGCGGGGACCGGGGAGCTGTTTTTT. V is TRBV6-5 and J is TRBJ2-2; possible D gene TRBD2, 6 bases. Germline-derived CDR1 and CDR2 are MNHEY and SVGAGI. The ends were cut back, 6 bases at V and 5 bases at J, with 13 bases in the middle. The CDR3 loop spans 14 amino acids.

The rearrangement uses TRBV13 and TRBJ1-1; perhaps TRBD1 as D (5 bases). CDR1 is PRHDT and CDR2 is FYEKMQ in the germline V gene (reference sequence). V lost 3 bases and J 4 bases, leaving 12 bases between the germline ends. The CDR3 runs to 14 residues. CDR3: CASSFSAGGTEAFF. DNA of the CDR3: TGTGCCAGCAGCTTTAGCGCCGGGGGCACTGAAGCTTTCTTT.

The CDR3 reads CASSYTTGGTEAFF. CDR3 nucleotide sequence: TGCGCCAGCAGCTATACCACAGGCGGCACTGAAGCTTTCTTT. The V call is TRBV5-1, the J call TRBJ1-1; D might be TRBD1 (5 bases). This CDR3 region has 14 residues. V was shortened by 3 bases and J by 4 bases, with 13 bases between the two germline ends. From germline, CDR1 is SGHRS and CDR2 YFSETQ.

The CDR3 protein is CASSYGPGANTGELFF. DNA of the CDR3: TGTGCCAGCAGTTACGGGCCAGGGGCCAACACCGGGGAGCTGTTTTTT. The chain recombines TRBV6-6 with TRBJ2-2; D may be TRBD1 (6 bases). The V end was cut by 2 bases, the J end by 2 bases, with 12 bases between. CDR1 and CDR2 (germline): MNHNY, SVGAGI (reference sequence). This CDR3 comprises 16 residues.

The rearrangement links TRBV21-1 to TRBJ1-5; the table's D call TRBD1 went unverified against the DNA. TRBV21-1 constitutes a pseudogene. This CDR3 region has 13 residues. CDR3 nucleotide sequence: TGTGCCAGCAGCAAACAGGGGAATCAGCCCCAGCATTTT. Amino acids: CASSKQGNQPQHF.

The V call is TRBV7-2, the J call TRBJ2-7; 16 nucleotides agree with TRBD2. J was trimmed by 5 bases and V by 5 bases; bases with no gene match: 3. CDR1 is SGHTA, CDR2 FQGNSA, per germline. The CDR3 extends over 15 amino acids. CDR3 sequence reads: CASSPGLAGGNEQYF. The CDR3 coding sequence is TGTGCCAGCAGCCCGGGACTAGCGGGGGGGAACGAGCAGTACTTC.

The chain couples TRBV28 to TRBJ2-4; D is unclear. Germline assignment: CDR1 MDHEN and CDR2 SYDVKM. Trimming shortened V by 5 bases and J by 6 bases, and 8 bases separated the two germline ends. This CDR3 is built from 12 residues. The CDR3 loop reads CASSSVANIQYF. Here the CDR3 DNA reads TGTGCCAGCAGTAGTGTAGCAAACATTCAGTACTTC.

This chain links TRBV7-2 with TRBJ2-3; D is uncertain. V was cut by 5 bases and J by 3 bases, with 6 bases left in between. Germline CDR1 reads SGHTA; CDR2 reads FQGNSA. The CDR3 consists of 12 residues. The CDR3 sequence: CASSQRTDTQYF. The CDR3 DNA sequence: TGTGCCAGCAGCCAGCGAACAGATACGCAGTATTTT.

V gene TRBV7-3 combines with J gene TRBJ1-1; D gene ambiguous. Germline V lookup: CDR1 SGHTA, CDR2 FQGTGA. This CDR3 is built from 13 residues. V was shortened by 5 bases and J by 1 base, with 8 bases between the two germline ends. CDR3 nucleotides: TGTGCCAGCAGCCCCAACGGGAACACTGAAGCTTTCTTT. This gives the protein CASSPNGNTEAFF.

The V call is TRBV27, the J call TRBJ1-2, with 9 bases aligning to TRBD1. The CDR3 runs 13 residues. V was clipped by 5 bases and J by 9 bases; unmatched bases: 7. CDR1 is MNHEY, CDR2 SMNVEV, per germline (reference sequence). This chain's CDR3 is CASSLKGQGRYTF. The CDR3 DNA follows: TGTGCCAGCAGTCTAAAAGGACAGGGGCGCTACACCTTC.

V gene TRBV2 combines with J gene TRBJ1-2; D possibly corresponds to TRBD1 (5 bases). Germline V CDR1 and CDR2: SNHLY, FYNNEI. This CDR3 region has 14 residues. Trimming took off 6 bases at V and 5 bases at J, with 16 bases between the two ends. The CDR3 is CASRPDGGTYGYTF. DNA for the CDR3: TGTGCCAGCAGGCCCGACGGGGGGACTTATGGCTACACCTTC.